The 8 T cell receptor beta chains below all came from one sample that was sequenced in a study of T cell changes during pregnancy in multiple sclerosis. Sequencing was performed with immunoSEQ multiplex PCR; in TCRdb, only in-frame clones are kept and a portion is missing. This sample yields roughly 46,000 clones, of which approximately 81% are seen a single time; around 0.6% belongs to the top ten. The sample consisted of CD4+ T cells from peripheral blood mononuclear cells, taken before pregnancy. The origin of the receptors is a female donor with multiple sclerosis, enrolled in a pregnancy study.

This chain connects TRBV11-2 to TRBJ1-2; D not resolved. V lost 0 bases and J 4 bases, leaving 9 bases between the germline ends. This CDR3 region has 14 residues. CDR1 and CDR2 (germline): SGHAT, FQNNGV. The DNA for the CDR3 is TGTGCCAGCAGCTTAGATCGATACAGCTATGGCTACACCTTC. As protein: CASSLDRYSYGYTF.

The chain links TRBV6-1 to TRBJ1-3; TRBD1 aligns across 8 bases. Germline CDR1 MNHNS, CDR2 SASEGT. V was clipped by 3 bases and J by 2 bases; unmatched bases: 0. The CDR3 loop spans 14 amino acids. CDR3 region: CASSETGAGNTIYF. The CDR3, as DNA: TGTGCCAGCAGTGAGACAGGGGCTGGAAACACCATATATTTT.

This CDR3 is CASSAREAKNIQYF. The CDR3, as DNA: TGTGCCAGCAGCGCTCGGGAAGCCAAAAACATTCAGTACTTC. The J gene is TRBJ2-4, the V gene TRBV7-8, with D perhaps TRBD2 (5 bases). Between the trimmed V and J ends, which lost 5 bases and 0 bases, there was a span of 8 bases. The CDR3 spans 14 residues. CDR1 is SGHVS and CDR2 is FQNEAQ in the germline V gene.

The gene calls are TRBV7-2 and TRBJ2-6, with TRBD1 matching over 7 bases. CDR3 length equals 15 residues. Germline V gives CDR1 SGHTA, CDR2 FQGNSA. The V and J ends lost 5 bases and 2 bases, in that order; junction bases with no gene match: 3. CDR3 protein: CASSPGGAGANVLTF. CDR3 nucleotide sequence: TGTGCCAGCAGCCCAGGGGGAGCTGGGGCCAACGTCCTGACTTTC.

The rearrangement links TRBV30 to TRBJ1-1, with a tentative D call TRBD1 (5 bases). CDR3 size: 13 residues. The germline CDR1 and CDR2 sequences are GTSNPN and SVGIG (reference sequence). Trimming removed 3 bases from V and 6 bases from J, with 14 bases in between. The CDR3 is CAWRWTFRAEAFF. The CDR3, as DNA: TGTGCCTGGAGATGGACATTCCGAGCTGAAGCTTTCTTT. The whole variable domain, remainder taken from reference TRBV30 and TRBJ1-1, is SQTIHQWPATLVQPVGSPLSLECTVEGTSNPNLYWYRQAAGRGLQLLFYSVGIGQISSEVPQNLSASRPQDRQFILSSKKLLLSDSGFYLCAWRWTFRAEAFFGQGTRLTVV.

The V and J genes are TRBV28 and TRBJ1-5; D unclear. Trimming took 4 bases from V and 3 from J, leaving 13 bases between them. The CDR3 runs to 15 residues. CDR1 and CDR2 from the germline V gene are MDHEN and SYDVKM. The CDR3: CASSSQVQTNQPQHF. The DNA for the CDR3 is TGTGCCAGCAGTTCCCAGGTTCAAACCAATCAGCCCCAGCATTTT. Full variable domain (missing parts from reference TRBV28 and TRBJ1-5): DVKVTQSSRYLVKRTGEKVFLECVQDMDHENMFWYRQDPGLGLRLIYFSYDVKMKEKGDIPEGYSVSREKKERFSLILESASTNQTSMYLCASSSQVQTNQPQHFGDGTRLSIL.

The genes are TRBV10-3 and TRBJ1-4; 11 bases are shared with TRBD1. V trimming: 8 bases; J trimming: 5 bases; junction bases outside the gene matches: 1. The CDR3 extends over 13 amino acids. Germline V gene sequence: CDR1 ENHRY, CDR2 SYGVKD. CDR3 loop: CAIGTGGNEKLFF. The CDR3 bases are TGTGCCATCGGGACAGGGGGGAATGAAAAACTGTTTTTT.

The V call is TRBV5-1, the J call TRBJ2-5; 7 nucleotides match TRBD2. The V and J ends lost 7 bases and 10 bases, in that order; junction bases with no gene match: 16. The CDR3 runs 14 residues. CDR1 is SGHRS, CDR2 YFSETQ, per germline. CDR3 DNA: TGCGCCAGCGGCCCAGCGGGGACCCGAGGGGACCAGTACTTC. It yields the protein CASGPAGTRGDQYF.